The 20 T cell receptor beta chains below were found in one sample sequenced in a study of cytomegalovirus exposure and HLA in healthy donors. PCR amplification relied on 60 Vbeta primers (plus 13 Jbeta primers). Assay used: immunoSEQ multiplex PCR; TCRdb lists only in-frame clones, some missing. Of under 200,000 clones listed, 60% to 85% are singletons. The source material was PBMCs. These receptor sequences come from a woman between 40 and 55 years old in good health and CMV-seronegative.

The gene calls are TRBV6-4 and TRBJ2-1; 8 positions agree with TRBD2. The J segment lost 15 bases and the V segment lost 10 bases, leaving 5 bases of the junction unmatched. Germline V CDR1 and CDR2: MRHNA, SNTAGT. This CDR3 comprises 9 residues. The CDR3 sequence: CATRGGWFF. CDR3 nucleotides: TGTGCCACCCGGGGGGGATGGTTCTTC.

The chain links TRBV10-2 to TRBJ1-1; 7 bases line up with TRBD1. CDR3 length equals 13 residues. CDR1 and CDR2 (germline): WSHSY, SAAADI. The V gene end was trimmed by 6 bases and the J gene end by 7 bases; junction bases not matched to a gene: 8. The CDR3 DNA is TGCGCCAGCAGGACAGGGTCCCCTGGTGAAGCTTTCTTT. This codes for CASRTGSPGEAFF.

The rearrangement uses TRBV19 and TRBJ2-3; D not certain. The V gene's germline CDR1 is LNHDA and CDR2 SQIVND (reference sequence). V lost 2 bases, J lost 2 bases, and 17 bases lay in between. CDR3 length: 17 residues. The CDR3 sequence is CASSIIASFSSTDTQYF. The CDR3 coding sequence is TGTGCCAGTAGTATAATAGCCAGCTTTTCGTCCACAGATACGCAGTATTTT.

This chain connects TRBV5-4 to TRBJ2-3; 7 bases map to TRBD1. Germline-derived CDR1 and CDR2 are SGHNT and YYREEE (reference sequence). V lost 4 bases, J lost 1 base, and 9 bases stayed unmatched. The CDR3 is 16 residues long. CDR3 residues: CASSLNTGVRTDTQYF. CDR3 coding DNA: TGTGCCAGCAGCCTTAACACAGGGGTCCGCACAGATACGCAGTATTTT.

The chain recombines TRBV12-5 with TRBJ2-1, with D perhaps TRBD2 (6 bases). This CDR3 is 12 amino acids long. In germline, CDR1 is LGHNT, CDR2 FRNRAP. Trimming shortened V by 8 bases and J by 10 bases, and 15 bases separated the two germline ends. The CDR3, as DNA: TGTGCTAGTACCCCGGGTGGGGGGGAGCAGTTCTTC. This sequence encodes CASTPGGGEQFF.

The chain couples TRBV6-1 to TRBJ2-6, with 9 bases aligning to TRBD1. The CDR3 runs to 15 residues. CDR1 MNHNS and CDR2 SASEGT come from the germline V gene. With V trimmed by 6 bases and J by 3 bases, 3 bases remained unmatched. CDR3: CASRQGASGANVLTF. DNA of the CDR3: TGTGCCAGCAGACAGGGGGCTAGTGGGGCCAACGTCCTGACTTTC.

The chain has TRBV7-9 and TRBJ2-3, with 8 nucleotides matching TRBD2. With 1 base clipped from V and 2 bases from J, the junction kept 5 bases outside the gene matches. CDR1 and CDR2 from the germline V gene are SEHNR and FQNEAQ (reference sequence). There are 16 residues in the CDR3. Here the CDR3 reads CASSLDWRGVTDTQYF. CDR3 nucleotides: TGTGCCAGCAGCTTAGACTGGCGGGGGGTCACAGATACGCAGTATTTT.

The CDR3 DNA reads TGTGCCAGCAGCTCAACTACACGAACGGAGCAGTACTTC. Translation: CASSSTTRTEQYF. This chain links TRBV5-5 with TRBJ2-7; D remains ambiguous. This CDR3 has 13 amino acids. Trimming cost V 3 bases and J 7 bases, with 14 bases left between them. The germline CDR1 and CDR2 sequences are SGHKS and YYEKEE (reference sequence). Combining the CDR3 with reference TRBV5-5 and TRBJ2-7 gives the whole variable domain DAGVTQSPTHLIKTRGQQVTLRCSPISGHKSVSWYQQVLGQGPQFIFQYYEKEERGRGNFPDRFSARQFPNYSSELNVNALLLGDSALYLCASSSTTRTEQYFGPGTRLTVT.

The V call is TRBV5-5, the J call TRBJ2-5; D unresolved. Germline V gene lookup returns CDR1 SGHKS and CDR2 YYEKEE (reference sequence). The length of the CDR3 is 15 residues. Trimming removed 3 bases at V and 5 bases at J, with 17 bases between. The CDR3 DNA is TGTGCCAGCAGCTCCCCGATTAGTGGCGGCGAGACCCAGTACTTC. Amino acids: CASSSPISGGETQYF.

This chain uses TRBV6-5 with TRBJ1-1; 11 bases map to TRBD1. The CDR3 is made up of 16 amino acids. Germline values: CDR1 MNHEY, CDR2 SVGAGI. V shed 2 bases, J shed 4 bases, and the junction held 6 bases outside the gene matches. CDR3 sequence: CASSYGQGAWVTEAFF. As DNA, the CDR3 is TGTGCCAGCAGTTACGGACAGGGGGCTTGGGTCACTGAAGCTTTCTTT.

This chain links TRBV2 with TRBJ2-6; 7 bases are shared with TRBD2. CDR3 length equals 14 residues. J lost 3 bases, V lost 8 bases, and 4 bases had no gene match. Per the germline V gene, CDR1 is SNHLY and CDR2 is FYNNEI. This CDR3 reads CASGGGYGANVLTF. CDR3 bases: TGTGCCAGCGGGGGGGGTTATGGGGCCAACGTCCTGACTTTC.

About this clone: At one boundary the junction diverges from the germline segment, which might be a read error. The V gene is TRBV2, the J gene TRBJ2-2, with 7 bases matching TRBD1. CDR3 length equals 16 residues. Germline loops: CDR1 SNHLY, CDR2 FYNNEI. The CDR3 reads CASIEGGSSDTGELFF. CDR3 nucleotides: TGTGCCAGCATTGAAGGGGGCAGTTCGGACACCGGGGAGCTGTTTTTT.

This clone was counted a single time. The chain couples TRBV5-4 to TRBJ2-5, with 7 nucleotides matching TRBD2. The CDR3 spans 14 residues. With V trimmed by 4 bases and J by 3 bases, 6 bases remained unmatched. CDR1 SGHNT and CDR2 YYREEE come from the germline V gene (reference sequence). The CDR3 loop reads CASSPGTTKETQYF. In DNA form, the CDR3 reads TGTGCCAGCAGCCCCGGGACTACCAAAGAGACCCAGTACTTC.

This clone came up a few times. The J gene is TRBJ1-2, the V gene TRBV19; perhaps TRBD1 as D (5 bases). Trimming removed 8 bases from V and 3 bases from J, with 13 bases in between. Germline V gene lookup returns CDR1 LNHDA and CDR2 SQIVND (reference sequence). The CDR3 is made up of 13 amino acids. For the CDR3, the DNA is TGTGCCAGTGGGACTACGCCTCACTATGGCTACACCTTC. The encoded protein is CASGTTPHYGYTF.

In this sample, this clone turned up once. The rearrangement joins TRBV7-8 to TRBJ2-6, with 9 nucleotides matching TRBD2. V lost 5 bases to trimming and J lost 3 bases; unmatched junction nucleotides: 14. The CDR3 contains 19 residues. Germline V gene sequence: CDR1 SGHVS, CDR2 FQNEAQ. CDR3 loop: CASSPALAGVSLGANVLTF. CDR3 bases: TGTGCCAGCAGCCCCGCTTTAGCGGGGGTATCTCTTGGGGCCAACGTCCTGACTTTC. Drawing the rest from reference TRBV7-8 and TRBJ2-6, the complete variable domain is GAGVSQSPRYKVAKRGQDVALRCDPISGHVSLFWYQQALGQGPEFLTYFQNEAQLDKSGLPSDRFFAERPEGSVSTLKIQRTQQEDSAVYLCASSPALAGVSLGANVLTFGAGSRLTVL.

For the CDR3, the DNA is TGTGCCAGCAGCCAAGATGGGGTTAGCGGTTCCTACGAGCAGTACTTC. Translating gives CASSQDGVSGSYEQYF. This chain uses TRBV4-2 with TRBJ2-7, with a possible D match to TRBD2 (6 bases). The germline gives CDR1 LGHNA, CDR2 YNFKEQ. The CDR3 spans 16 residues. With 0 bases removed from V and 1 base from J, the gap between germline ends came to 13 bases.

The chain is built from TRBV2 and TRBJ2-7, with TRBD2 matching 8 bases. Germline V gene data show CDR1 as SNHLY and CDR2 as FYNNEI. This CDR3 is built from 14 residues. V gave up 8 bases and J gave up 8 bases; unmatched junction bases: 14. DNA of the CDR3: TGTGCCAGCTCCCCTACCGCGGGGGGTAGCAAGCAGTACTTC. Translating it yields CASSPTAGGSKQYF.

The V call is TRBV6-1, the J call TRBJ2-5; 10 bases are shared with TRBD2. Germline V gives CDR1 MNHNS, CDR2 SASEGT. V dropped 8 bases and J dropped 7; count of bases not matched to a gene: 4. The CDR3 sequence is 12 residues long. The CDR3 region is CASVRLAGTQYF. The CDR3 nucleotides read TGTGCCAGCGTAAGACTAGCGGGGACCCAGTACTTC.

The chain links TRBV19 to TRBJ2-7, with D maybe TRBD1 (6 bases). Germline values: CDR1 LNHDA, CDR2 SQIVND (reference sequence). Trimming took 1 base from V and 3 from J, leaving 16 bases between them. CDR3 length: 16 residues. In nucleotides, the CDR3 is TGTGCCAGTAGTATAGGGGCCCTACAGGGATACTACGAGCAGTACTTC. Its protein product is CASSIGALQGYYEQYF.

This chain connects TRBV10-3 to TRBJ1-5; TRBD1 is a possible D gene (6 bases). Trimming shortened V by 0 bases and J by 6 bases, and 12 bases separated the two germline ends. This CDR3 comprises 15 residues. Germline CDR1 reads ENHRY; CDR2 reads SYGVKD. CDR3 nucleotides: TGTGCCATCAGTGAGTCGGACAGCGGAGCTCAGCCCCAGCATTTT. Its protein product is CAISESDSGAQPQHF.